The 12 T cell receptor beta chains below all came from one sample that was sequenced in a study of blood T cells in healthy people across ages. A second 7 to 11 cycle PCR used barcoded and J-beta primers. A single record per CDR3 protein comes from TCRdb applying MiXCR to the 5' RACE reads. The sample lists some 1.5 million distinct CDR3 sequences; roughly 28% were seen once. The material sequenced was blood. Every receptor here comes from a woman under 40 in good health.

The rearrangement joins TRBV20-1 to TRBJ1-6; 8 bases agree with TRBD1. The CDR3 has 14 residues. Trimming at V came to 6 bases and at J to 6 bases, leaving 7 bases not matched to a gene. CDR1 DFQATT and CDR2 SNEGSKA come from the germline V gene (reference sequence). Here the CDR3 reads CSAMTGQGNSPLHF. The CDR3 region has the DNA TGCAGTGCCATGACTGGACAGGGTAATTCACCCCTCCACTTT.

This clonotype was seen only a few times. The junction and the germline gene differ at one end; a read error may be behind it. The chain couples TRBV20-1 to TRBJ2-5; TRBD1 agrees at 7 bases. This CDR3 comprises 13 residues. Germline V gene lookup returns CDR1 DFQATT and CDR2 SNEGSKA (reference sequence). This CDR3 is CSASDRAGESQYF. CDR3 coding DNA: TGCAGTGCGAGCGACAGGGCCGGAGAGTCCCAGTACTTC.

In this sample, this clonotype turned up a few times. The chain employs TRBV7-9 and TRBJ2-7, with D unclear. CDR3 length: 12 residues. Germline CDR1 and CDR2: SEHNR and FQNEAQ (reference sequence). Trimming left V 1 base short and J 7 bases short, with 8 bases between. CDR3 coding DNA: TGTGCCAGCAGCTTAGACACCAATGAGCAGTACTTC. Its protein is CASSLDTNEQYF.

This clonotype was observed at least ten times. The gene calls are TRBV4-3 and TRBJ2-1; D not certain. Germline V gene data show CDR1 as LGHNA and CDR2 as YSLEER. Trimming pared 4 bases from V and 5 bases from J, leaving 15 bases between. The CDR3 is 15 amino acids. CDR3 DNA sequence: TGCGCCAGCAGCCCTATTGGAGTAGTAAACAATGAGCAGTTCTTC. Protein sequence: CASSPIGVVNNEQFF.

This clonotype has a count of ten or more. This CDR3 reads CASSFNPLNEQYF. In DNA form, the CDR3 reads TGTGCCAGCAGCTTCAATCCTCTTAATGAGCAGTACTTC. The V call is TRBV7-9, the J call TRBJ2-7, with D unresolved. Trimming removed 3 bases from V and 7 bases from J, with 13 bases in between. Germline CDR1 reads SEHNR; CDR2 reads FQNEAQ (reference sequence). The CDR3 loop spans 13 amino acids. Complete variable domain (other parts from reference TRBV7-9 and TRBJ2-7): DTGVSQNPRHKITKRGQNVTFRCDPISEHNRLYWYRQTLGQGPEFLTYFQNEAQLEKSRLLSDRFSAERPKGSFSTLEIQRTEQGDSAMYLCASSFNPLNEQYFGPGTRLTVT.

CDR3 bases: TGTGCCAGCAGCAACAGCGGGGGGGCCCGGGCAGATACGCAGTATTTT. Its protein is CASSNSGGARADTQYF. The chain combines TRBV12-3 or TRBV12-4 with TRBJ2-3; 10 positions match TRBD2. V lost 6 bases to trimming and J lost 4 bases; unmatched junction nucleotides: 10. This CDR3 has 16 residues.

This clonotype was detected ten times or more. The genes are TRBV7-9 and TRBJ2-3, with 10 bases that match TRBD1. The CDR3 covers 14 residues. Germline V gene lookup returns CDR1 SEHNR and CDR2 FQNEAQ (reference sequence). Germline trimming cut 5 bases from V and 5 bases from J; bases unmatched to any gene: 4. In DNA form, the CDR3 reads TGTGCCAGCAGCCCGACAGGGGGCAAAGATACGCAGTATTTT. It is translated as CASSPTGGKDTQYF.

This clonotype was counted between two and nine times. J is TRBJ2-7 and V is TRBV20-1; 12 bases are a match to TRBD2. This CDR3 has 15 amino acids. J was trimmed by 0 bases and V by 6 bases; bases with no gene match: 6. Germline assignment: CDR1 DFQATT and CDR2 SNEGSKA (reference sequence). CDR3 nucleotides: TGCAGTGCCTGGACTAGCGGGGTTAGCTCCTACGAGCAGTACTTC. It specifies CSAWTSGVSSYEQYF.

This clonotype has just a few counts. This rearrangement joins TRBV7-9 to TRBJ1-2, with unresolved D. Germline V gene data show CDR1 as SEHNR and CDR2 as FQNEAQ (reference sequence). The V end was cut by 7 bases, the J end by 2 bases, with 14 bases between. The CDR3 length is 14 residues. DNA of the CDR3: TGTGCCAGCACCCCCCGGGCCCCCAACTATGGCTACACCTTC. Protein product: CASTPRAPNYGYTF.

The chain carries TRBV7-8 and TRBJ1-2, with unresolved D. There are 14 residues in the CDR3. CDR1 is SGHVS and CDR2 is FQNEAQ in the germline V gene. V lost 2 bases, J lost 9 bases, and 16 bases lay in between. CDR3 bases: TGTGCCAGCAGCTTATTACAACCGACCTTGAGCTACACCTTC. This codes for CASSLLQPTLSYTF.

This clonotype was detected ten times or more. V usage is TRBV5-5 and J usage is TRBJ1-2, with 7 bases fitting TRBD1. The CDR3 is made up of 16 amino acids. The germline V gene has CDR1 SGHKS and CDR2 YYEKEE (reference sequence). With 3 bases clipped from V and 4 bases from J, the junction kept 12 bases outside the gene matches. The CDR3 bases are TGTGCCAGCAGCTCTCTCTCGGGACAGAAGATCTATGGCTACACCTTC. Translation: CASSSLSGQKIYGYTF.

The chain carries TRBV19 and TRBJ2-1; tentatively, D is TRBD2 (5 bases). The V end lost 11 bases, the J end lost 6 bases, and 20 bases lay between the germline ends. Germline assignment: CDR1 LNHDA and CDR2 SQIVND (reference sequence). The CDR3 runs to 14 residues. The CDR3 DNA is TGTGCCTCCGGGCCGGGATGGGTCGGCAATGAGCAGTTCTTC. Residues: CASGPGWVGNEQFF.